Detailed here is one T cell receptor (beta chain). Its antigen is currently unknown. Trimming left V 6 bases short and J 4 bases short, with 12 bases between. Germline CDR1 MNHNS, CDR2 SASEGT. The CDR3 loop spans 14 amino acids. Clones were read by immunoSEQ multiplex PCR, and TCRdb kept only the in-frame ones, dropping some. The table shows some 37,000 clones, with nearly 90% occurring only once. The data belong to a study of STAT3 mutations in large granular lymphocyte leukemia. Study-level points and caveats: At least one immunodominant TCR beta clonotype appeared in every T-cell large granular lymphocyte leukemia patient. In some patients, a small highly pathogenic clone possibly went undetected. Treatment regimens differed across patients between samplings.

The material sequenced was PBMCs. J is TRBJ2-2 and V is TRBV6-1; D remains ambiguous. The sequence was obtained from a human donor with T large granular lymphocyte leukemia. Some clones in this sample may be carry-over from other donors' samples. The CDR3 DNA follows: TGTGCCAGCAGCTTCCTAACAACCACCGGGGAGCTGTTTTTT. It is translated as CASSFLTTTGELFF.